This T cell receptor (beta chain) originates from a study of cytomegalovirus exposure and HLA in healthy donors. Study information: Assignment to the Caucasian-associated ancestry cluster applied to over 70% of the approximately 380 genotyped donors.

Use of 60 Vbeta and 13 Jbeta primers characterized the PCR. Only in-frame clones appear in the TCRdb table, and some are missing; sequencing was by immunoSEQ multiplex PCR. The listing records around 53,000 clones. Germline values: CDR1 MNHNS, CDR2 SASEGT. V shed 5 bases and J 2 bases; nucleotides not matched to a gene: 3. This CDR3 region has 15 residues. The sequence was obtained from a young woman in good health and CMV-seropositive. The chain links TRBV6-1 to TRBJ2-7; 13 bases agree with TRBD2. The material sequenced was PBMCs. CDR3 nucleotide sequence: TGTGCCAGCAGTCGACTAGCGGGAGGCGCCTACGAGCAGTACTTC. Its protein is CASSRLAGGAYEQYF.